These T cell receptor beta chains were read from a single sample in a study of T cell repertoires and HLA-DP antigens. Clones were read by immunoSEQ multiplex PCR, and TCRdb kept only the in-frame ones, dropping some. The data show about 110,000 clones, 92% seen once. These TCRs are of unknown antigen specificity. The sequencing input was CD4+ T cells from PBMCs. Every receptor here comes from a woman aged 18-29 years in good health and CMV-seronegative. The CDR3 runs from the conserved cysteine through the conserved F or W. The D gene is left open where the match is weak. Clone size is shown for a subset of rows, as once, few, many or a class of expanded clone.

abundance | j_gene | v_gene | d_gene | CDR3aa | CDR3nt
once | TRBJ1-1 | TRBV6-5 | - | CASFRGNTEAFF | TGTGCCAGCTTTAGGGGGAACACTGAAGCTTTCTTT
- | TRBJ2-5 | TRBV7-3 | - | CASSLHREETQYF | TGTGCCAGCAGCCTCCACAGGGAAGAGACCCAGTACTTC
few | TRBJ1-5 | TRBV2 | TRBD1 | CASGNRGGNQPQHF | TGTGCCAGCGGTAACAGGGGTGGCAATCAGCCCCAGCATTTT
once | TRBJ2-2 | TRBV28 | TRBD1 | CASSLWVGTGANTGELFF | TGTGCCAGCAGTTTATGGGTCGGGACAGGGGCCAACACCGGGGAGCTGTTTTTT
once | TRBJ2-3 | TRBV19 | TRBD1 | CASTTRQGLTDTQYF | TGTGCCAGTACCACCCGACAGGGCCTCACAGATACGCAGTATTTT
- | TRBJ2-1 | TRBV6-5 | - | CASSPPGTPYNEQFF | TGTGCCAGCAGCCCCCCCGGGACACCGTACAATGAGCAGTTCTTC
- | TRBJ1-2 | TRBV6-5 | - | CASSYSGGYGYTF | TGTGCCAGCAGTTACTCGGGCGGCTATGGCTACACCTTC
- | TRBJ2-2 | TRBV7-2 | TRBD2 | CASSLRASGNTGELFF | TGTGCCAGCAGCTTACGGGCTAGCGGGAACACCGGGGAGCTGTTTTTT
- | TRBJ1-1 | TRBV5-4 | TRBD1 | CASHNQGGSNTEAFF | TGTGCCAGCCATAACCAGGGGGGATCGAACACTGAAGCTTTCTTT
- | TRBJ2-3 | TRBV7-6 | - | CASSLAAADTQYF | TGTGCCAGCAGCTTAGCGGCGGCAGATACGCAGTATTTT
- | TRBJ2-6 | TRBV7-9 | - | CASTTSSGANVLTF | TGTGCCAGCACCACTAGCTCTGGGGCCAACGTCCTGACTTTC
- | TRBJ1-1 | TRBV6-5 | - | CASSYLDSVEAFF | TGTGCCAGCAGTTACCTGGACAGCGTTGAAGCTTTCTTT
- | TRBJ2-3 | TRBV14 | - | CASSQVAGLSDTQYF | TGTGCCAGCAGCCAAGTCGCTGGGTTGTCAGATACGCAGTATTTT
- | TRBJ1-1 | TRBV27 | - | CASSPAPQKNTEAFF | TGTGCCAGCAGTCCAGCCCCGCAGAAAAACACTGAAGCTTTCTTT
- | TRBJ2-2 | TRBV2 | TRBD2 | CASSYSGGTGELFF | TGTGCCAGCAGTTATAGCGGGGGCACCGGGGAGCTGTTTTTT
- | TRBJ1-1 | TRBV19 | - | CASSTGWRTEAFF | TGTGCCAGTAGTACAGGGTGGAGGACTGAAGCTTTCTTT
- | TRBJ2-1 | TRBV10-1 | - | CASSEGPGEGEFF | TGCGCCAGCAGTGAGGGGCCCGGGGAGGGGGAATTCTTC
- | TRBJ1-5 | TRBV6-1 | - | CATGWGGERPQHF | TGTGCCACCGGATGGGGCGGAGAGAGGCCCCAGCATTTT
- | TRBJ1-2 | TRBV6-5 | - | CASNQGGGYGYTF | TGTGCCAGCAACCAGGGTGGTGGCTATGGCTACACCTTC
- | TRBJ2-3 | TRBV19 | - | CASTLRLREADTQYF | TGTGCCAGTACCCTGCGGTTAAGGGAGGCAGATACGCAGTATTTT
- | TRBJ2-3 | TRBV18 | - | CASSPKSRGVTSTDTQYF | TGTGCCAGCTCACCGAAATCACGAGGGGTTACTAGCACAGATACGCAGTATTTT
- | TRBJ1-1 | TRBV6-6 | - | CASSNSGTLAEAFF | TGTGCCAGCAGTAATTCGGGGACGCTCGCTGAAGCTTTCTTT
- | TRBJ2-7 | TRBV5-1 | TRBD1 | CASSLESGGIHEQYF | TGCGCCAGCAGCTTAGAGTCAGGGGGAATCCACGAGCAGTACTTC
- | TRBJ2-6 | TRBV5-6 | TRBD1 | CASSFTTGTVGSGANVLTF | TGTGCCAGCAGCTTTACAACCGGGACAGTGGGCTCTGGGGCCAACGTCCTGACTTTC
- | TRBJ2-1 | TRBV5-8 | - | CASSFLGGSTQFF | TGTGCCAGCAGCTTTCTAGGCGGCTCTACGCAGTTCTTC
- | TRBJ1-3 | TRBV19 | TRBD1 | CASSFDRGLSGNTIYF | TGTGCCAGTAGTTTTGACAGGGGACTCTCTGGAAACACCATATATTTT
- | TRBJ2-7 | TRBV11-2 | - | CASSFPPGSYEQYF | TGTGCCAGCAGCTTCCCTCCCGGGTCGTACGAGCAGTACTTC
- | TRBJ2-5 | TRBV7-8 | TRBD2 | CASSLRERGGGRQETQYF | TGTGCCAGCAGCTTAAGGGAAAGAGGCGGGGGGCGCCAAGAGACCCAGTACTTC
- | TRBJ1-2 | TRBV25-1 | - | CASSEYGQIGGYGYTF | TGTGCCAGCAGTGAATATGGACAAATTGGCGGCTATGGCTACACCTTC
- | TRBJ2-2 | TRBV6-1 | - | CASSELRLAGELFF | TGTGCCAGCAGTGAATTGAGGCTGGCCGGGGAGCTGTTTTTT
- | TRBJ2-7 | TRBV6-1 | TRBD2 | CASQREGVSEQYF | TGTGCCAGCCAGCGGGAGGGGGTAAGCGAGCAGTACTTC
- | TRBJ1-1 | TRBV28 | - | CASSLAAMNTEAFF | TGTGCCAGCAGTTTGGCAGCCATGAACACTGAAGCTTTCTTT
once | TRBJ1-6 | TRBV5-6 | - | CASSLAGGSPYSPLHF | TGTGCCAGCAGCTTGGCGGGGGGTTCACCATATTCACCCCTCCACTTT
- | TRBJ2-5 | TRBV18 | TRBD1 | CASSPRFQDRGSPVQETQYF | TGTGCCAGCTCACCACGCTTCCAGGACAGGGGCTCCCCGGTGCAAGAGACCCAGTACTTC
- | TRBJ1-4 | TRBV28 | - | CASSLSGATYGEKLFF | TGTGCCAGCAGTTTATCGGGAGCAACCTATGGAGAAAAACTGTTTTTT
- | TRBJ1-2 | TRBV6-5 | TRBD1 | CASSYPGQGFGYTF | TGTGCCAGCAGTTACCCGGGACAGGGGTTTGGCTACACCTTC
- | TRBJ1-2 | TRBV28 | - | CASTTGPNRGYTF | TGTGCCAGCACCACAGGACCCAATCGTGGCTACACCTTC
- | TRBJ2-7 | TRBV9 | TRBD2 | CASSVGLAGLGEQYF | TGTGCCAGCAGCGTAGGGCTAGCGGGATTAGGAGAGCAGTACTTC
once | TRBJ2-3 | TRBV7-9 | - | CASSLSGSGADTQYF | TGTGCCAGCAGCTTAAGTGGATCTGGGGCAGATACGCAGTATTTT
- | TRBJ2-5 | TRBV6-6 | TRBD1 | CASSSADRLQETQYF | TGTGCCAGCAGTTCCGCGGACAGGCTACAAGAGACCCAGTACTTC
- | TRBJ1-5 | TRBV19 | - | CASSFRGPRGNQPQHF | TGTGCCAGTAGTTTCCGGGGCCCAAGGGGCAATCAGCCCCAGCATTTT
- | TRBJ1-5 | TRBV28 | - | CASSGRERVNQPQHF | TGTGCCAGCAGTGGCAGGGAAAGGGTCAATCAGCCCCAGCATTTT
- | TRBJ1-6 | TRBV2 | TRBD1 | CASSDSRGFLFNSPLHF | TGTGCCAGCAGTGATAGCAGGGGGTTTCTCTTTAATTCACCCCTCCACTTT
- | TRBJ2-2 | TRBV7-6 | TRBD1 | CASSPRQGRTGELFF | TGTGCCAGCAGCCCCCGACAGGGCCGAACCGGGGAGCTGTTTTTT
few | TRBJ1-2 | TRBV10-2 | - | CASSDSYGYTF | TGCGCCAGCAGTGATTCCTATGGCTACACCTTC
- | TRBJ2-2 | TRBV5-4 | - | CASSLGLVLRRGTGELFF | TGTGCCAGCAGCTTGGGACTAGTCCTTAGACGAGGCACCGGGGAGCTGTTTTTT